This entry describes one T cell receptor (beta chain). The target antigen is unknown. These data come from a study of naive and memory T cell subsets. The CDR3 length is 14 residues. V gave up 6 bases and J gave up 2 bases, with 14 bases separating them. CDR1 and CDR2 (germline): MDHEN, SYDVKM. The beta constant-region primer was an equimolar mix of two oligonucleotides covering TRBC1 and TRBC2. Four rounds of PCR amplified the ligated cDNA using nested alpha and beta constant-region primers plus SP2. Each CDR3 protein is one row after TCRdb ran MiXCR on the UMI-ligation and nested PCR reads. The sample has 120,000 to 150,000 distinct CDR3 sequences; approximately 20% are singletons. Findings of the study overall: Especially in CD8 cells, naive repertoires contained a few larger clonotypes, possibly CD45RA-re-expressing memory cells.

This TCR was sampled from a human donor in good health. Sequencing used naive CD8+ T cells from blood. The chain combines TRBV28 with TRBJ2-7, with D maybe TRBD2 (6 bases). The CDR3 DNA is TGTGCCAGCAGATGGGGCCGGGGGACCTACGAGCAGTACTTC. Protein sequence: CASRWGRGTYEQYF. Together with reference TRBV28 and TRBJ2-7, the CDR3 gives the full variable domain: DVKVTQSSRYLVKRTGEKVFLECVQDMDHENMFWYRQDPGLGLRLIYFSYDVKMKEKGDIPEGYSVSREKKERFSLILESASTNQTSMYLCASRWGRGTYEQYFGPGTRLTVT.